The T cell receptor beta chain described here comes from a study of T-cell reconstitution after alpha-beta-depleted transplantation in children. Study-wide results and caveats: Once a year had passed after transplant, T-cell counts and diversity came mostly from newly produced T cells.

This clonotype was detected ten times or more. Its specificity is unknown. CDR1 and CDR2 from the germline V gene are SQVTM and ANQGSEA. CDR3 length: 11 residues. Unique molecular identifiers were incorporated into the prepared TCRbeta library. One entry per CDR3 protein results from TCRdb running MiXCR on the PCR reads. The sample consists of around 94,000 distinct CDR3 sequences, around 7.8% of them appearing once. This sequence was found in a boy aged 2-9 years with acute lymphoblastic leukemia, due to receive a stem cell transplant. This material consisted of PBMCs, taken before TCRalphabeta/CD19-depleted stem cell transplant. V and J are TRBV29-1 and TRBJ1-2; D is uncertain. Here the CDR3 DNA reads TGCACCTCCCGGGCGGCGGATGGCTACACCTTC. This sequence encodes CTSRAADGYTF.